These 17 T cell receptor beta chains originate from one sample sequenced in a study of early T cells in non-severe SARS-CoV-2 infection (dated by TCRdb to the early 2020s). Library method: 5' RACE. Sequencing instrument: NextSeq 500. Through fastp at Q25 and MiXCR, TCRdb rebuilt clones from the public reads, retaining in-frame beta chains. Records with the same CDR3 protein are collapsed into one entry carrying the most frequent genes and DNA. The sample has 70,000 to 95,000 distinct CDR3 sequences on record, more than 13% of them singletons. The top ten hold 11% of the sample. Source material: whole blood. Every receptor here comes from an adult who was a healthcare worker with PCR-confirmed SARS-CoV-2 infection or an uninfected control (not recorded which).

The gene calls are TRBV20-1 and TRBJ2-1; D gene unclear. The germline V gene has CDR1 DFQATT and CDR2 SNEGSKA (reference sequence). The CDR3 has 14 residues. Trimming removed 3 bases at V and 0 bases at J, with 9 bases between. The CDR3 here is CSASAASSYNEQFF. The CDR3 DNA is TGCAGTGCTAGTGCGGCTAGCTCCTACAATGAGCAGTTCTTC.

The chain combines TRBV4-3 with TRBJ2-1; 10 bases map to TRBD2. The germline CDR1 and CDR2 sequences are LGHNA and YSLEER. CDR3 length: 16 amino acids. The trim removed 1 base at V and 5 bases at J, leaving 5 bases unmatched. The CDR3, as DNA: TGCGCCAGCAGCCAAGGAAGCGGGGGGGCTAACAATGAGCAGTTCTTC. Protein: CASSQGSGGANNEQFF.

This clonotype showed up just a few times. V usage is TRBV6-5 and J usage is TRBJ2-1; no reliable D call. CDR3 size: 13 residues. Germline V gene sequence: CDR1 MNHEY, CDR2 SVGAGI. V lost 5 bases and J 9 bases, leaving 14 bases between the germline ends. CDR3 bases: TGTGCCAGCAGTGCTGGGCTGGGCATTGAGCAGTTCTTC. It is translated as CASSAGLGIEQFF.

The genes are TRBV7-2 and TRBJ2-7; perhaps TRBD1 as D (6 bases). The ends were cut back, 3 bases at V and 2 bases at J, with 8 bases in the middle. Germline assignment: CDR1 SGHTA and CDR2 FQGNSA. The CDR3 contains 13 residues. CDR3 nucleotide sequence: TGTGCCAGCAGCTTCCCAGGGGCCTACGAGCAGTACTTC. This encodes CASSFPGAYEQYF.

CDR3 sequence (DNA): TGCAGTGCTAGAGATCCGGCTAGCGGGGACTACGAGCAGTACTTC. Protein product: CSARDPASGDYEQYF. V gene TRBV20-1 combines with J gene TRBJ2-7, with 9 bases that match TRBD2. CDR1 is DFQATT and CDR2 is SNEGSKA in the germline V gene (reference sequence). J lost 3 bases, V lost 0 bases, and 6 bases had no gene match. This CDR3 is 15 amino acids long.

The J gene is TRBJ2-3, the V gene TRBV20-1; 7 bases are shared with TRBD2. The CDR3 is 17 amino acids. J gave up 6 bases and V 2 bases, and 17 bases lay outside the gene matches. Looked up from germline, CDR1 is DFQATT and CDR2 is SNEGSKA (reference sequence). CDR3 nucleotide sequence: TGCAGTGCTAGATCCCCCCCGGGCGGGGGTGCGGCGGATACGCAGTATTTT. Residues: CSARSPPGGGAADTQYF.

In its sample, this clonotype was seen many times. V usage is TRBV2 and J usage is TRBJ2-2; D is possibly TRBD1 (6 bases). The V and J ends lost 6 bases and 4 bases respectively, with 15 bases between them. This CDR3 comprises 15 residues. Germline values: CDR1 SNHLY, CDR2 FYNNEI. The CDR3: CASSLQGRGTGELFF. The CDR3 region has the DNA TGTGCCAGCAGCTTACAGGGCCGGGGCACCGGGGAGCTGTTTTTT.

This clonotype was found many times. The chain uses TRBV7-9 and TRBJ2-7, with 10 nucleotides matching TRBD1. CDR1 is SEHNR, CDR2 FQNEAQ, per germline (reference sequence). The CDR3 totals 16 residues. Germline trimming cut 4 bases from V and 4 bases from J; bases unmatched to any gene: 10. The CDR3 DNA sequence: TGTGCCAGCAGCTCTGGGGACAGGGGTTTGTTATACGAGCAGTACTTC. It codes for CASSSGDRGLLYEQYF.

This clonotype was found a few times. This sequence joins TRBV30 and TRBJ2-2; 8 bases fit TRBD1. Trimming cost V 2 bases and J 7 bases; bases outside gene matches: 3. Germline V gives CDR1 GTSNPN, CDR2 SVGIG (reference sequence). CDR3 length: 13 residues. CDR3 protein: CAWSPTGDGELFF. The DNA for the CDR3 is TGTGCCTGGAGTCCGACAGGGGACGGGGAGCTGTTTTTT.

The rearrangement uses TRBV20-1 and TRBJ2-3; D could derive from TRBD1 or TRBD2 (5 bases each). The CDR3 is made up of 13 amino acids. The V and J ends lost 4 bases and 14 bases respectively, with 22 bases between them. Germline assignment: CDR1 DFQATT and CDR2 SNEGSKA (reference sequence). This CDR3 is CSAKPGTPKVPYF. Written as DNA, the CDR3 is TGCAGTGCTAAACCCGGGACCCCAAAAGTCCCGTATTTT.

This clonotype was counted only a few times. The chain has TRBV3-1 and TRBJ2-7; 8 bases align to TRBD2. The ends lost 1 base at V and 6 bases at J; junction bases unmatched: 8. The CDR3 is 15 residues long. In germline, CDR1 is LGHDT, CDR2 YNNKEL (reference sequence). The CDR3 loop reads CASSQVPGLAAEQYF. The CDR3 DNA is TGTGCCAGCAGCCAAGTCCCAGGACTAGCTGCCGAGCAGTACTTC.

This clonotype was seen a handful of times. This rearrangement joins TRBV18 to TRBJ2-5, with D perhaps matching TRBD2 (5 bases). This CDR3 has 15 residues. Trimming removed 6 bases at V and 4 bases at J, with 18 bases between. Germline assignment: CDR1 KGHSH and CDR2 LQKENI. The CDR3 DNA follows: TGTGCCAGCTCCCCAGCTGTCGGGGTAGGAGAGACCCAGTACTTC. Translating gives CASSPAVGVGETQYF.

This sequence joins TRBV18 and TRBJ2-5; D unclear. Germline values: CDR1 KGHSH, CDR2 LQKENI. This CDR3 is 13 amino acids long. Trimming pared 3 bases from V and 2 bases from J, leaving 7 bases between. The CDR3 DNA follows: TGTGCCAGCTCACCGGCAGCACAAGAGACCCAGTACTTC. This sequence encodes CASSPAAQETQYF. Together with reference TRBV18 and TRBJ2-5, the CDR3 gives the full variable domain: NAGVMQNPRHLVRRRGQEARLRCSPMKGHSHVYWYRQLPEEGLKFMVYLQKENIIDESGMPKERFSAEFPKEGPSILRIQQVVRGDSAAYFCASSPAAQETQYFGPGTRLLVL.

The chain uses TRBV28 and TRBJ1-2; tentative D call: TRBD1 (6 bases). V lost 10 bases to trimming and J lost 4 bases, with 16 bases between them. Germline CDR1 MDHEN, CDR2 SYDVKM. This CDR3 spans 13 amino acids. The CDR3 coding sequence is TGTGCCACCTTGGGACAACCCATCTATGGCTACACCTTC. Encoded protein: CATLGQPIYGYTF.

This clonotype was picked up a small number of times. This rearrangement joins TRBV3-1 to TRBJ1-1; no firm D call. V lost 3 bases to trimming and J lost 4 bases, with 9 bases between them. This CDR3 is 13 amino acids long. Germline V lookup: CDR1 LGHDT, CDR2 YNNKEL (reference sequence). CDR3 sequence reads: CASSQTPGTEAFF. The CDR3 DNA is TGTGCCAGCAGCCAGACTCCCGGCACTGAAGCTTTCTTT.

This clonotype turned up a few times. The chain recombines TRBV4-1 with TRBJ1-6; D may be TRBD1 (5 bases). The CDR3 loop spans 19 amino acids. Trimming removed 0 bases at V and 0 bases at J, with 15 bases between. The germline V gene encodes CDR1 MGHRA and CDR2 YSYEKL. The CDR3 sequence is CASSQDSITGSSYNSPLHF. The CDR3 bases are TGCGCCAGCAGCCAAGATAGTATAACAGGCAGCTCCTATAATTCACCCCTCCACTTT.

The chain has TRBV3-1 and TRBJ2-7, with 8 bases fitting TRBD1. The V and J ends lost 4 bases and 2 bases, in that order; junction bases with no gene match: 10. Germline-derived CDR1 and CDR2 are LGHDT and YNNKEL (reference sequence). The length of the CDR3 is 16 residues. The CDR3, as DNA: TGTGCCAGCAGCCCCTCGGCCAGGGGGCGTCCCTACGAGCAGTACTTC. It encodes CASSPSARGRPYEQYF.